The T cell receptor beta chain described here comes from a study of blood T cell repertoires in COVID-19. Study-level information: COVID-19 samples collected from the United States, Italy and Spain covered acute and convalescent phases. PBMCs, B-cell-depleted T cells, or T cells were the source of the cDNA or gDNA that made up the material.

How the authors handled the data: Amplification with reference gene primers provided the estimates of nucleated cell counts. Generated by immunoSEQ multiplex PCR, the TCRdb table keeps only in-frame clones and is missing some. That table is the source of V, J and clone size, and D and trimming were worked out from the DNA. This sample has about 47,000 clones, with approximately 91% found just once. This CDR3 has 16 amino acids. Germline CDR1 reads LNHDA; CDR2 reads SQIVND (reference sequence). V lost 3 bases, J lost 4 bases, and 11 bases stayed unmatched. The V and J genes are TRBV19 and TRBJ2-5, with 7 bases fitting TRBD1. This TCR came from a man aged 45-65 years with active COVID-19. Sequenced sample: peripheral blood. CDR3 amino acids: CASSIGPPRQGETQYF. As DNA, the CDR3 is TGTGCCAGTAGTATCGGCCCGCCAAGACAGGGAGAGACCCAGTACTTC.